These 22 T cell receptor beta chains were all obtained from the same sample, sequenced in a study of blood T cells in healthy people across ages. The use of a sample-barcoded 5' primer and a J-beta primer mix characterized a second PCR of roughly 7 to 11 cycles. TCRdb called the 5' RACE reads again in MiXCR, with one record for every CDR3 protein. The data show about 810,000 distinct CDR3 sequences, about 36% seen once. The sample comprised blood. The receptors were sampled from a man younger than 35 in good health.

This clonotype was counted only a few times. This chain connects TRBV29-1 to TRBJ2-7, with a weak D call TRBD1 (5 bases). V dropped 3 bases and J dropped 5 bases, with 14 bases sitting between them. This CDR3 is built from 13 residues. Germline-derived CDR1 and CDR2 are SQVTM and ANQGSEA. The CDR3 spells CSVDGQGRHEQYF. DNA for the CDR3: TGCAGCGTTGACGGGCAGGGAAGGCACGAGCAGTACTTC.

This clonotype showed up many times. A much bigger clone sits one base away, suggesting this may be a read error. Here the CDR3 reads CASSLEPGAHEQYF. The CDR3 DNA reads as TGTGCCAGCAGCTTAGAGCCAGGGGCCCACGAGCAGTACTTC. The V call is TRBV7-2, the J call TRBJ2-7; D is perhaps TRBD1 (6 bases). This CDR3 comprises 14 residues. Germline CDR1 and CDR2: SGHTA and FQGNSA. Between the trimmed V and J ends, which lost 1 base and 5 bases, there was a span of 12 bases.

V is TRBV7-2 and J is TRBJ1-5; tentatively, D is TRBD1 (6 bases). Deletions cut 0 bases from V and 5 bases from J, with 8 bases between. There are 14 residues in the CDR3. The V gene's germline CDR1 is SGHTA and CDR2 FQGNSA. DNA for the CDR3: TGTGCCAGCAGCTTAGCGCCAGGGGATCAGCCCCAGCATTTT. Amino acid sequence: CASSLAPGDQPQHF.

The chain has TRBV4-1 and TRBJ2-1, with 8 bases lining up with TRBD2. The V gene end was trimmed by 1 base and the J gene end by 3 bases; junction bases not matched to a gene: 2. The CDR3 consists of 15 residues. CDR1 is MGHRA, CDR2 YSYEKL, per germline. CDR3 nucleotides: TGCGCCAGCAGCCAAGGTAGCGGGGACTACAATGAGCAGTTCTTC. Amino acid sequence: CASSQGSGDYNEQFF.

The chain has TRBV12-3 or TRBV12-4 and TRBJ1-1; TRBD1 matches 8 bases. The CDR3 totals 16 residues. The V segment lost 0 bases and the J segment 3 bases; nucleotides outside the gene matches: 6. The CDR3 bases are TGTGCCAGCAGTTTAGCCCGGACAGGGAGGCACACTGAAGCTTTCTTT. It yields the protein CASSLARTGRHTEAFF.

This clonotype was recorded a few times. The J gene is TRBJ2-1, the V gene TRBV6-1; D is unresolved. The CDR3 consists of 12 residues. CDR1 and CDR2 (germline): MNHNS, SASEGT. Trimming left V 9 bases short and J 4 bases short, with 10 bases between. The CDR3 DNA sequence: TGTGCCAGTCAAGGTCGTTACAATGAGCAGTTCTTC. Encoded protein: CASQGRYNEQFF.

Only a few counts were recorded for this clonotype. The chain recombines TRBV5-1 with TRBJ2-1, with 7 bases matching TRBD1. CDR1 and CDR2 (germline): SGHRS, YFSETQ. CDR3 length equals 15 residues. V trimming: 5 bases; J trimming: 5 bases; junction bases outside the gene matches: 10. CDR3 in DNA: TGCGCCAGCAGGGATCGAGGGGGCTCTGACAATGAGCAGTTCTTC. This gives the protein CASRDRGGSDNEQFF.

This clonotype was counted between two and nine times. The V gene is TRBV29-1, the J gene TRBJ2-7; D may match TRBD1 or TRBD2 (5 bases each). The end of the DNA aligns better with TRBJ2-5, so the J call may be wrong. The CDR3 is 10 amino acids. Germline CDR1 reads SQVTM; CDR2 reads ANQGSEA. The DNA for the CDR3 is TGCAGCGTTGGGGGGGAGACCCAGTACTTC. The encoded protein is CSVGGETQYF.

This clonotype was picked up many times. The V call is TRBV25-1, the J call TRBJ1-2; D may be TRBD1 (6 bases). V dropped 2 bases and J dropped 4 bases, with 11 bases sitting between them. The CDR3 has 14 amino acids. CDR1 MGHDK and CDR2 SYGVNS come from the germline V gene. The CDR3, as DNA: TGTGCCAGCAGTGAACCAGGGGTTGGCTATGGCTACACCTTC. Translated: CASSEPGVGYGYTF.

In its sample, this clonotype was seen a few times. The chain has TRBV20-1 and TRBJ1-5, with D unclear. The CDR3 has 12 residues. Germline V CDR1 and CDR2: DFQATT, SNEGSKA (reference sequence). Trimming left V 7 bases short and J 5 bases short, with 12 bases between. The CDR3 reads CSVYRGDQPQHF. The CDR3 nucleotides are TGCAGTGTTTACCGGGGAGATCAGCCCCAGCATTTT.

This clonotype was observed a few times. This chain uses TRBV3-1 with TRBJ2-5, with TRBD1 matching over 9 bases. V lost 0 bases, J lost 5 bases, and 13 bases stayed unmatched. The CDR3 is made up of 18 amino acids. CDR1 and CDR2 (germline): LGHDT, YNNKEL (reference sequence). The CDR3 sequence: CASSQDLIPDRGSETQYF. The CDR3 DNA sequence: TGTGCCAGCAGCCAAGATCTTATTCCGGACAGGGGAAGTGAGACCCAGTACTTC.

This clonotype was observed at least ten times. V gene TRBV13 combines with J gene TRBJ2-3, with D unclear. Germline V lookup: CDR1 PRHDT, CDR2 FYEKMQ (reference sequence). The CDR3 is 15 amino acids. Between the trimmed V and J ends, which lost 2 bases and 2 bases, there was a span of 11 bases. The CDR3 sequence is CASSLLGNLTDTQYF. Here the CDR3 DNA reads TGTGCCAGCAGCTTATTGGGCAACCTCACAGATACGCAGTATTTT. Based on the CDR3 plus reference TRBV13 and TRBJ2-3, the full variable domain is AAGVIQSPRHLIKEKRETATLKCYPIPRHDTVYWYQQGPGQDPQFLISFYEKMQSDKGSIPDRFSAQQFSDYHSELNMSSLELGDSALYFCASSLLGNLTDTQYFGPGTRLTVL.

CDR3 region: CASNVKKGIFDEQFF. The DNA for the CDR3 is TGTGCCAGCAACGTTAAGAAGGGGATATTCGATGAGCAGTTCTTC. V is TRBV12-3 or TRBV12-4 and J is TRBJ2-1; the D gene is possibly TRBD1 (5 bases). CDR3 length: 15 residues. The V end was cut by 7 bases, the J end by 8 bases, with 21 bases between.

The table lists this clonotype with a count of one. The conserved final phenylalanine or tryptophan is absent from the CDR3, which likely points to a read error. The chain joins TRBV12-3 or TRBV12-4 to TRBJ2-3; 10 bases are a match to TRBD1. J lost 4 bases, V lost 2 bases, and 18 bases had no gene match. The CDR3 is 20 residues long. Here the CDR3 reads CASSLRQGASFRGNADTQYS. The CDR3 nucleotides read TGTGCCAGCAGTTTACGACAGGGGGCGTCTTTTCGGGGAAACGCAGATACGCAGTATTCT.

The sample holds a few counts of this clonotype. The chain couples TRBV20-1 to TRBJ2-2; D tentatively reads TRBD1 or TRBD2 (6 bases each). Trimming cost V 1 base and J 4 bases, with 10 bases left between them. Germline values: CDR1 DFQATT, CDR2 SNEGSKA (reference sequence). The CDR3 is 14 residues long. The DNA for the CDR3 is TGCAGTGCTAGAGTCAGGGGAGGCACCGGGGAGCTGTTTTTT. Amino acids: CSARVRGGTGELFF.

V and J are TRBV5-1 and TRBJ2-1; 7 bases are a match to TRBD2. V trimming: 6 bases; J trimming: 9 bases; junction bases outside the gene matches: 9. This CDR3 is built from 13 residues. Per germline, CDR1 SGHRS and CDR2 YFSETQ. CDR3 loop: CASTWTWGGEQFF. CDR3 nucleotides: TGCGCCAGCACCTGGACCTGGGGGGGTGAGCAGTTCTTC. The whole variable domain, remainder taken from reference TRBV5-1 and TRBJ2-1, is KAGVTQTPRYLIKTRGQQVTLSCSPISGHRSVSWYQQTPGQGLQFLFEYFSETQRNKGNFPGRFSGRQFSNSRSEMNVSTLELGDSALYLCASTWTWGGEQFFGPGTRLTVL.

This rearrangement joins TRBV18 to TRBJ1-1; D unresolved. Germline loops: CDR1 KGHSH, CDR2 LQKENI. Trimming stripped 4 bases from V and 4 bases from J, with 19 bases between. The CDR3 is made up of 16 amino acids. The CDR3 protein is CASSRQEGSRGTEAFF. The CDR3 DNA sequence: TGTGCCAGCTCACGACAAGAGGGATCTCGTGGCACTGAAGCTTTCTTT.

The chain combines TRBV4-1 with TRBJ1-1; unclear D gene. The CDR3 has 15 residues. Germline V lookup: CDR1 MGHRA, CDR2 YSYEKL. Trimming pared 4 bases from V and 7 bases from J, leaving 19 bases between. In DNA, the CDR3 is TGCGCCAGCAGCCGTGCTCCACTCCAGGACGGTGAAGCTTTCTTT. This gives the protein CASSRAPLQDGEAFF.

Many counts were recorded for this clonotype. This sequence joins TRBV12-3 or TRBV12-4 and TRBJ2-3; possibly TRBD1 for D (6 bases). CDR3 length: 16 amino acids. V lost 1 base and J 0 bases, leaving 11 bases between the germline ends. In DNA, the CDR3 is TGTGCCAGCAGTTTAGGGACAGCGTATAGCACAGATACGCAGTATTTT. Translated: CASSLGTAYSTDTQYF.

CDR3 loop: CASRDQTYNEQYF. The CDR3 DNA sequence: TGTGCCAGCAGGGACCAGACCTACAATGAGCAGTACTTC. The chain couples TRBV5-4 to TRBJ2-4; D not resolved. CDR1 and CDR2 (germline): SGHNT, YYREEE (reference sequence). V lost 5 bases to trimming and J lost 13 bases, with 19 bases between them. This CDR3 has 13 residues.

The chain recombines TRBV7-8 with TRBJ2-5; the D is unclear. The last part of the DNA fits TRBJ2-1 better; the J call may be wrong. The CDR3 has 21 residues. Germline-derived CDR1 and CDR2 are SGHVS and FQNEAQ. The CDR3 nucleotides read TGTGCCAGCAGCTTATTTCGGACGGTTATCGGCGGCCGACGAAGTAAAGAGACCCAGTTCTTC. Amino acids: CASSLFRTVIGGRRSKETQFF.

This chain joins TRBV6-1 and TRBJ2-7; 7 bases line up with TRBD1. CDR1 and CDR2 from the germline V gene are MNHNS and SASEGT. The CDR3 covers 15 residues. V trimming: 2 bases; J trimming: 4 bases; junction bases outside the gene matches: 8. CDR3 loop: CASSESGTAIYEQYF. The CDR3 nucleotides read TGTGCCAGCAGTGAATCCGGGACAGCAATTTACGAGCAGTACTTC.